Shown below are 28 T cell receptor beta chains from a single sample sequenced in a study of PD-L1 blockade in urothelial cancer. The time point denotes: peripheral blood 6 weeks after treatment start. Data came from immunoSEQ multiplex PCR; TCRdb stores just in-frame clones and leaves some out. The table records under 85,000 clones, approximately 90% of them present only once. The source was PBMCs, collected around atezolizumab (anti-PD-L1) treatment. These receptors all come from a woman over 75 with urothelial cancer.

The chain combines TRBV9 with TRBJ2-3; 9 bases match TRBD2. Losses at the gene ends were 4 bases for V and 2 bases for J; bases not matched to a gene: 8. The germline gives CDR1 SGDLS, CDR2 YYNGEE. The CDR3 sequence is 16 residues long. CDR3 DNA: TGTGCCAGCAGCTCCCGACTAGCGGAGAACACAGATACGCAGTATTTT. This gives the protein CASSSRLAENTDTQYF.

This clone was seen a handful of times. The chain links TRBV15 to TRBJ2-2, with TRBD1 as a possible D gene (7 bases). CDR1 and CDR2 (germline): LNHNV, YYDKDF (reference sequence). V lost 0 bases, J lost 0 bases, and 11 bases lay in between. CDR3 length equals 17 residues. DNA of the CDR3: TGTGCCACCAGCAGAGATCGGGGGACAGCGAACACCGGGGAGCTGTTTTTT. As protein: CATSRDRGTANTGELFF.

This clone was found a few times. The gene calls are TRBV18 and TRBJ2-7; no clear D. In germline, CDR1 is KGHSH, CDR2 LQKENI. The CDR3 runs 13 residues. Trimming removed 6 bases at V and 2 bases at J, with 11 bases between. The CDR3 protein is CASSNTGPYEQYF. In nucleotides, the CDR3 is TGTGCCAGCTCCAACACGGGTCCCTACGAGCAGTACTTC.

The chain is built from TRBV6-6 and TRBJ1-1; TRBD1 agrees at 9 bases. The CDR3 consists of 13 residues. Germline lookup yields CDR1 MNHNY and CDR2 SVGAGI (reference sequence). The J segment lost 4 bases and the V segment lost 7 bases, leaving 4 bases of the junction unmatched. Here the CDR3 reads CASTKTGGTEAFF. CDR3 coding DNA: TGTGCCAGCACCAAGACAGGGGGCACTGAAGCTTTCTTT.

The chain has TRBV27 and TRBJ2-1; 9 bases align to TRBD2. With 6 bases clipped from V and 4 bases from J, the junction kept 16 bases outside the gene matches. Germline assignment: CDR1 MNHEY and CDR2 SMNVEV (reference sequence). The CDR3 extends over 18 amino acids. CDR3 nucleotides: TGTGCCAGCAGGCACCCCGGGGGGCGGACTAGCGAATACAATGAGCAGTTCTTC. Its protein is CASRHPGGRTSEYNEQFF.

The chain is built from TRBV30 and TRBJ2-6; D remains ambiguous. Germline V gene data show CDR1 as GTSNPN and CDR2 as SVGIG (reference sequence). Deletions cut 2 bases from V and 3 bases from J, with 5 bases between. The CDR3 is made up of 13 amino acids. This CDR3 reads CAWSPHGANVLTF. The CDR3, as DNA: TGTGCCTGGAGTCCCCATGGGGCCAACGTCCTGACTTTC.

This clone showed up just once. The genes are TRBV30 and TRBJ2-5; TRBD2 matches 7 bases. The germline V gene has CDR1 GTSNPN and CDR2 SVGIG (reference sequence). The CDR3 runs 17 residues. V lost 4 bases and J lost 4; bases outside the gene matches: 18. For the CDR3, the DNA is TGTGCCTGGAAAGGCGGGCGACTAGCCCTAGAGGGAGAGACCCAGTACTTC. This encodes CAWKGGRLALEGETQYF.

J is TRBJ1-2 and V is TRBV28, with 9 nucleotides matching TRBD1. Germline V lookup: CDR1 MDHEN, CDR2 SYDVKM. This CDR3 comprises 13 residues. With 3 bases clipped from V and 5 bases from J, the junction kept 1 base outside the gene matches. CDR3 amino acids: CASSFGQGYGYTF. In DNA, the CDR3 is TGTGCCAGCAGTTTTGGACAGGGGTATGGCTACACCTTC.

The J gene is TRBJ2-3, the V gene TRBV6-4; TRBD1 agrees at 9 bases. The CDR3 covers 13 residues. Trimming at V came to 11 bases and at J to 9 bases, leaving 12 bases not matched to a gene. Germline V gene data show CDR1 as MRHNA and CDR2 as SNTAGT. CDR3 sequence: CAAGTGNAGTQYF. DNA of the CDR3: TGTGCCGCGGGGACAGGGAACGCGGGGACGCAGTATTTT.

The rearrangement joins TRBV6-1 to TRBJ1-2; D call uncertain. The CDR3 loop spans 16 amino acids. Germline assignment: CDR1 MNHNS and CDR2 SASEGT. Trimming shortened V by 1 base and J by 0 bases, and 12 bases separated the two germline ends. CDR3 coding DNA: TGTGCCAGCAGTGAAGGAAGCTATCGAGCTAACTATGGCTACACCTTC. Its protein product is CASSEGSYRANYGYTF.

The chain combines TRBV30 with TRBJ1-2; D gene uncertain. V was cut by 0 bases and J by 8 bases, with 16 bases left in between. This CDR3 contains 14 residues. Germline lookup yields CDR1 GTSNPN and CDR2 SVGIG (reference sequence). Here the CDR3 DNA reads TGTGCCTGGAGTGTTAGGATAGGAGTCAGCGGCTACACCTTC. Translated: CAWSVRIGVSGYTF.

The chain joins TRBV27 to TRBJ2-2; TRBD2 aligns across 9 bases. The CDR3 is made up of 15 amino acids. V gave up 4 bases and J gave up 6 bases; unmatched junction bases: 6. Germline CDR1 reads MNHEY; CDR2 reads SMNVEV (reference sequence). The CDR3 is CASSSAGGKAGELFF. The CDR3 nucleotides read TGTGCCAGCAGTTCAGCGGGAGGCAAGGCCGGGGAGCTGTTTTTT.

V is TRBV29-1 and J is TRBJ2-4; TRBD2 agrees at 10 bases. Trimming took 7 bases from V and 7 from J; bases not matched to a gene: 4. This CDR3 contains 12 residues. Germline lookup yields CDR1 SQVTM and CDR2 ANQGSEA. The CDR3 loop is CSALAGSNIQYF. The CDR3 bases are TGCAGCGCACTAGCGGGATCGAACATTCAGTACTTC.

CDR3 region: CASSPPGEGRETEAFF. In DNA form, the CDR3 reads TGTGCCAGCAGCCCCCCCGGGGAGGGCCGAGAAACTGAAGCTTTCTTT. The chain couples TRBV5-4 to TRBJ1-1, with D uncertain. Germline lookup yields CDR1 SGHNT and CDR2 YYREEE (reference sequence). Trimming shortened V by 4 bases and J by 5 bases, and 21 bases separated the two germline ends. The CDR3 runs 16 residues. The variable domain in full, completed from reference TRBV5-4 and TRBJ1-1, reads ETGVTQSPTHLIKTRGQQVTLRCSSQSGHNTVSWYQQALGQGPQFIFQYYREEENGRGNFPPRFSGLQFPNYSSELNVNALELDDSALYLCASSPPGEGRETEAFFGQGTRLTVV.

The V gene is TRBV9, the J gene TRBJ1-3; no firm D call. V lost 0 bases and J 0 bases, leaving 7 bases between the germline ends. The CDR3 spans 15 residues. Germline V gene lookup returns CDR1 SGDLS and CDR2 YYNGEE. In nucleotides, the CDR3 is TGTGCCAGCAGCGTAGGAACAGACTCTGGAAACACCATATATTTT. Translation gives CASSVGTDSGNTIYF.

The rearrangement uses TRBV5-4 and TRBJ2-1; D is uncertain. Trimming took off 0 bases at V and 5 bases at J, with 9 bases between the two ends. The CDR3 totals 14 residues. From germline, CDR1 is SGHNT and CDR2 YYREEE (reference sequence). The CDR3 loop is CASSLDPVNNEQFF. The CDR3 DNA is TGTGCCAGCAGCTTGGACCCAGTAAACAATGAGCAGTTCTTC.

The J gene is TRBJ2-7, the V gene TRBV18; maybe TRBD2 (5 bases). V shed 4 bases and J shed 0 bases, with 13 bases lying between them. The CDR3 contains 15 residues. Germline V gives CDR1 KGHSH, CDR2 LQKENI. The CDR3: CASSRTDGASYEQYF. The CDR3 nucleotides are TGTGCCAGCTCACGGACTGACGGAGCCTCCTACGAGCAGTACTTC.

This clone was detected only once. The chain is built from TRBV4-2 and TRBJ1-1, with a possible D match to TRBD1 (5 bases). The germline CDR1 and CDR2 sequences are LGHNA and YNFKEQ. CDR3 length: 13 residues. Trimming stripped 4 bases from V and 4 bases from J, with 10 bases between. CDR3 sequence: CASSPTGGTEAFF. The CDR3 DNA is TGTGCCAGCAGCCCAACCGGGGGCACTGAAGCTTTCTTT.

V is TRBV19 and J is TRBJ2-7; TRBD2 might be the D (6 bases). The germline V and J ends were trimmed by 11 bases and 3 bases, with 11 bases remaining between them. CDR1 is LNHDA, CDR2 SQIVND, per germline (reference sequence). The CDR3 length is 11 residues. For the CDR3, the DNA is TGTGCCGTGGGGGGAGTCTACGAGCAGTACTTC. Translating gives CAVGGVYEQYF.

The chain recombines TRBV2 with TRBJ2-3; 7 nucleotides agree with TRBD2. This CDR3 contains 15 residues. V lost 4 bases to trimming and J lost 4 bases; unmatched junction nucleotides: 8. Germline loops: CDR1 SNHLY, CDR2 FYNNEI. The DNA of the CDR3 is TGTGCCAGCAGTGTAGGTGGGAGGGCCCCAGATACGCAGTATTTT. Encoded protein: CASSVGGRAPDTQYF.

This clone has at least ten counts. J is TRBJ2-1 and V is TRBV28, with unresolved D. The CDR3 extends over 13 amino acids. CDR1 and CDR2 (germline): MDHEN, SYDVKM. Trimming stripped 1 base from V and 8 bases from J, with 9 bases between. For the CDR3, the DNA is TGTGCCAGCAGTTTATTCCGCGCCTATGAGCAGTTCTTC. Translating it yields CASSLFRAYEQFF.

This chain connects TRBV6-5 to TRBJ2-7; 13 bases match TRBD2. The CDR3 contains 15 residues. With V trimmed by 7 bases and J by 2 bases, 5 bases remained unmatched. From germline, CDR1 is MNHEY and CDR2 SVGAGI. CDR3 bases: TGTGCCAGCAAAGTAGGACTAGCGGGGGCCTACGAGCAGTACTTC. Its protein product is CASKVGLAGAYEQYF.

The V and J genes are TRBV6-5 and TRBJ2-1, with 7 bases fitting TRBD1. Germline CDR1 MNHEY, CDR2 SVGAGI. This CDR3 region has 14 residues. V lost 6 bases to trimming and J lost 6 bases; unmatched junction nucleotides: 8. CDR3 nucleotides: TGTGCCAGCAGCTCCGGGACAGAGTTCAATGAGCAGTTCTTC. Its protein is CASSSGTEFNEQFF.

The CDR3 reads CASSLGTSGWSNNEQFF. The CDR3 DNA reads TGTGCCAGCAGTTTAGGGACTAGCGGGTGGTCGAACAATGAGCAGTTCTTC. This chain links TRBV27 with TRBJ2-1; 12 bases match TRBD2. With 2 bases clipped from V and 5 bases from J, the junction kept 7 bases outside the gene matches. The germline gives CDR1 MNHEY, CDR2 SMNVEV (reference sequence). The CDR3 extends over 17 amino acids.

CDR3 in amino acids: CASSRGTSRRPSTDTQYF. As DNA, the CDR3 is TGTGCCAGCAGCCGAGGGACTAGCAGGAGACCTAGCACAGATACGCAGTATTTT. This chain links TRBV4-2 with TRBJ2-3; 9 nucleotides match TRBD2. Trimming at V came to 4 bases and at J to 0 bases, leaving 11 bases not matched to a gene. The CDR3 runs to 18 residues. Germline loops: CDR1 LGHNA, CDR2 YNFKEQ.

The J gene is TRBJ2-7, the V gene TRBV7-6; 10 nucleotides line up with TRBD2. This CDR3 is built from 15 residues. Germline loops: CDR1 SGHVS, CDR2 FNYEAQ. Trimming cost V 5 bases and J 2 bases; bases outside gene matches: 6. The CDR3 DNA follows: TGTGCCAGCAGCCCGAGGACTAGCGGTACCTACGAGCAGTACTTC. As protein: CASSPRTSGTYEQYF.

The chain's CDR3 is CASTRAGASYNEQFF. The CDR3, as DNA: TGTGCCAGCACCCGAGCGGGAGCATCCTACAATGAGCAGTTCTTC. The genes are TRBV5-5 and TRBJ2-1; 8 bases agree with TRBD2. This CDR3 spans 15 amino acids. V shed 6 bases, J shed 1 base, and the junction held 6 bases outside the gene matches. Germline assignment: CDR1 SGHKS and CDR2 YYEKEE (reference sequence).

This clone was counted only a few times. The chain has TRBV18 and TRBJ2-5, with a tentative D call TRBD2 (7 bases). The V end was cut by 8 bases, the J end by 5 bases, with 18 bases between. This CDR3 is 14 amino acids long. Germline V lookup: CDR1 KGHSH, CDR2 LQKENI. CDR3 in DNA: TGTGCCAGCCAGGGGAATGCGGGAGAGGAGACCCAGTACTTC. This codes for CASQGNAGEETQYF.